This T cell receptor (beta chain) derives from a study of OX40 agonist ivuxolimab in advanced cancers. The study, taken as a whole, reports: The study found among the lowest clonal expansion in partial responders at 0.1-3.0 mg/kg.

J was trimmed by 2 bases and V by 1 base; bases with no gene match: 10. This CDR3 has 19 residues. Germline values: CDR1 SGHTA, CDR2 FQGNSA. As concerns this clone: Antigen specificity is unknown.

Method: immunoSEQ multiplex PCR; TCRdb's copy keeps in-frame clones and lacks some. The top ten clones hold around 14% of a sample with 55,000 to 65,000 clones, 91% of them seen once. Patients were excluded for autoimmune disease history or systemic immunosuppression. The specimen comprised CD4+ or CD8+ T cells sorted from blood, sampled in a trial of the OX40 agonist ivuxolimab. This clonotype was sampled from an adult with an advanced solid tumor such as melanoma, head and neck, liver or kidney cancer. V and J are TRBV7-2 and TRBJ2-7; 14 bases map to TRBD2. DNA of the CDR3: TGTGCCAGCAGCTTAGTAACCGGGACTAGCGGGAGTTACACCTACGAGCAGTACTTC. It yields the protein CASSLVTGTSGSYTYEQYF.